This T cell receptor (beta chain) was documented in a study of CD8+CD57+ T cells in acquired aplastic anemia. Study summary: The study obtained an average of about 3.2 ug of DNA from sorted CD4+ and CD8+ cells. Study observations and caveats: A set of around 30 CD8+ CDR3 sequences was shared between patients and controls, and these sequences appeared highly expressed in patients.

Worth noting for this clonotype: No antigen is known for it.

TCR beta VDJ and CDR3 were profiled, and genomic DNA was the template. TCRdb used MiXCR to reprocess the reads, holding one entry per CDR3 protein. The table has about 400,000 distinct CDR3 sequences, 55% to 70% seen once. The germline V gene has CDR1 MNHNS and CDR2 SASEGT. Trimming pared 5 bases from V and 5 bases from J, leaving 12 bases between. The CDR3 runs to 13 residues. The TCR was taken from a human donor in good health, serving as a control. Sample: sorted CD4+, CD8+, or CD8+CD57+ T cells (not recorded which) from PBMCs. This sequence joins TRBV6-1 and TRBJ2-5, with D maybe TRBD2 (5 bases). The CDR3 bases are TGTGCCAGCAGTTTGAGGGATTTGGAGACCCAGTACTTC. It is translated as CASSLRDLETQYF.